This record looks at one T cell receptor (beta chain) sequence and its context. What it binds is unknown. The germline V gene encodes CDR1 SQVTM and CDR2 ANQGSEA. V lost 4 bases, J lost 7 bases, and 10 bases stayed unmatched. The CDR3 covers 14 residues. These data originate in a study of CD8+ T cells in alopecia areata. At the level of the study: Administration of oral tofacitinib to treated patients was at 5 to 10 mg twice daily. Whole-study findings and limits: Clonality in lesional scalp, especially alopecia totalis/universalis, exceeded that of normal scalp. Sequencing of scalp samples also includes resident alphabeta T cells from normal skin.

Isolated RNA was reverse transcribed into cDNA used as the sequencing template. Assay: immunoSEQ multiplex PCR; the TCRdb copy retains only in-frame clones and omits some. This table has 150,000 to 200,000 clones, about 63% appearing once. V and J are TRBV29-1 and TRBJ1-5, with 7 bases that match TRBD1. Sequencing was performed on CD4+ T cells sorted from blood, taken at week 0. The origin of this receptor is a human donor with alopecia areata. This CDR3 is CSVGFGQGEQPQHF. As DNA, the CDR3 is TGCAGCGTTGGGTTCGGGCAGGGGGAACAGCCCCAGCATTTT.